These T cell receptor beta chains were read from a single sample in a study of blood T cell repertoires in COVID-19. TCRdb's table, derived via immunoSEQ multiplex PCR, lists solely in-frame clones and lacks some. The repertoire has under 90,000 clones, nearly 90% of them found once; the top ten carry approximately 3%. The sequenced sample was peripheral blood. Receptors originate from a man between 65 and 80 years old with active or convalescent COVID-19. Each CDR3 is given with its conserved first and last residue. D genes are given only for firm matches. Clone size appears in some rows only: once, few, many, or a class for an expanded clone.

clone size	V gene	J gene	CDR3 length	D gene	CDR3 protein	CDR3 DNA
NA	TRBV5-1	TRBJ2-7	14	NA	CASSLDRQFYEQYF	TGCGCCAGCAGCTTGGACAGACAGTTCTACGAGCAGTACTTC
NA	TRBV11-1	TRBJ1-6	15	TRBD1	CASSFGQGANSPLHF	TGTGCCAGCAGCTTCGGACAGGGTGCAAATTCACCCCTCCACTTT
NA	TRBV9	TRBJ2-5	14	TRBD2	CASSLAGGSETQYF	TGTGCCAGCAGCTTGGCGGGAGGGTCGGAGACCCAGTACTTC
NA	TRBV5-4	TRBJ2-1	16	NA	CASSLGGLDGHNEQFF	TGTGCCAGCAGCTTGGGCGGGCTAGATGGGCACAATGAGCAGTTCTTC
NA	TRBV11-2	TRBJ2-2	16	NA	CASSLDLLLRAGELFF	TGTGCCAGCAGCTTAGATCTGCTCCTCAGGGCCGGGGAGCTGTTTTTT
NA	TRBV9	TRBJ2-1	17	TRBD2	CASSVALAGVRLGEQFF	TGTGCCAGCAGCGTAGCACTAGCGGGAGTCCGGTTGGGTGAGCAGTTCTTC
NA	TRBV28	TRBJ2-1	15	TRBD1	CASSSPGGLNNEQFF	TGTGCCAGCAGCTCCCCAGGGGGCTTAAACAATGAGCAGTTCTTC
NA	TRBV4-1	TRBJ2-3	20	TRBD2	CASSPQFSGGALSSTDTQYF	TGCGCCAGCAGCCCCCAGTTTAGCGGGGGGGCCCTTTCTAGCACAGATACGCAGTATTTT
NA	TRBV6-5	TRBJ1-4	14	NA	CASSPPPTNEKLFF	TGTGCCAGCAGTCCTCCTCCGACTAATGAAAAACTGTTTTTT
once	TRBV29-1	TRBJ2-5	15	TRBD2	CSVWGAGGHPETQYF	TGCAGCGTTTGGGGAGCGGGGGGGCACCCGGAGACCCAGTACTTC
NA	TRBV30	TRBJ2-7	13	NA	CACEGRITYEQYF	TGTGCCTGCGAGGGCAGGATTACCTACGAGCAGTACTTC
NA	TRBV20-1	TRBJ1-5	16	TRBD1	CSASYSGGAGNQPQHF	TGCAGTGCTAGTTACTCAGGGGGCGCGGGCAATCAGCCCCAGCATTTT
NA	TRBV10-3	TRBJ1-3	13	NA	CATLRGSGNTIYF	TGTGCCACCCTCCGAGGGTCTGGAAACACCATATATTTT
NA	TRBV5-1	TRBJ2-2	15	TRBD1	CASSLGTANTGELFF	TGCGCCAGCAGCCTCGGGACAGCGAACACCGGGGAGCTGTTTTTT
NA	TRBV6-6	TRBJ1-3	16	NA	CASSYSEDRAGNTIYF	TGTGCCAGCAGTTACTCTGAGGACAGAGCCGGAAACACCATATATTTT
NA	TRBV7-3	TRBJ1-1	13	NA	CASSARGGGEAFF	TGTGCCAGCAGCGCAAGGGGAGGCGGTGAAGCTTTCTTT
NA	TRBV19	TRBJ1-5	14	TRBD1	CASSKDRAYQPQHF	TGTGCCAGTAGTAAAGACAGGGCCTATCAGCCCCAGCATTTT
NA	TRBV28	TRBJ1-2	13	NA	CASTMNTNYGYTF	TGTGCCAGCACCATGAACACTAACTATGGCTACACCTTC
NA	TRBV5-1	TRBJ2-6	17	TRBD1	CASSLAQGASGANVLTF	TGCGCCAGCAGCTTGGCTCAGGGGGCGTCTGGGGCCAACGTCCTGACTTTC
NA	TRBV24-1	TRBJ1-2	15	NA	CATSDLLSANYGYTF	TGTGCCACCAGTGATTTGCTCTCAGCTAACTATGGCTACACCTTC
NA	TRBV9	TRBJ2-2	18	TRBD1	CASSVVSGTGGFTGELFF	TGTGCCAGCAGCGTAGTATCCGGGACAGGGGGTTTCACCGGGGAGCTGTTTTTT
NA	TRBV7-2	TRBJ2-3	15	NA	CASSISPRGTDTQYF	TGTGCCAGCAGTATTAGCCCCCGGGGGACAGATACGCAGTATTTT
NA	TRBV5-1	TRBJ2-2	15	TRBD2	CASSFWGGNTGELFF	TGCGCCAGCAGCTTTTGGGGGGGAAACACCGGGGAGCTGTTTTTT
NA	TRBV2	TRBJ2-2	15	TRBD1	CASSPWTGGGGELFF	TGTGCCAGCAGTCCCTGGACAGGGGGCGGCGGGGAGCTGTTTTTT
NA	TRBV29-1	TRBJ1-3	14	NA	CSFIGGEMGNTIYF	TGCAGCTTTATTGGGGGGGAGATGGGAAACACCATATATTTT
NA	TRBV27	TRBJ1-1	15	TRBD1	CASSLLSGTGSEAFF	TGTGCCAGCAGTTTATTGTCCGGGACAGGGTCTGAAGCTTTCTTT
NA	TRBV6-5	TRBJ1-1	13	NA	CASMDRVNTEAFF	TGTGCCAGCATGGACAGAGTGAACACTGAAGCTTTCTTT
NA	TRBV14	TRBJ1-6	15	NA	CASSQDMMGSSPLHF	TGTGCCAGCAGCCAAGATATGATGGGGAGTTCACCCCTCCACTTT
NA	TRBV10-2	TRBJ2-3	11	NA	CASSVMDTQYF	TGCGCCAGCAGTGTAATGGATACGCAGTATTTT
NA	TRBV12-3/TRBV12-4	TRBJ1-5	13	NA	CASSFQSNQPQHF	TGTGCCAGCAGTTTTCAAAGCAATCAGCCCCAGCATTTT
NA	TRBV6-2/TRBV6-3	TRBJ2-3	17	NA	CASSYSGEWNKEDTQYF	TGTGCCAGCAGTTATTCAGGGGAGTGGAATAAAGAGGATACGCAGTATTTT
NA	TRBV7-6	TRBJ2-5	13	NA	CASSSTARETQYF	TGTGCCAGCAGCTCGACAGCAAGAGAGACCCAGTACTTC
NA	TRBV9	TRBJ1-2	14	TRBD1	CASSVDLGQENYTF	TGTGCCAGCAGCGTAGATTTGGGACAGGAAAACTACACCTTC
NA	TRBV5-1	TRBJ2-5	15	TRBD1	CASSSTPDRGGTQYF	TGCGCCAGCAGCTCTACTCCCGACAGGGGAGGGACCCAGTACTTC